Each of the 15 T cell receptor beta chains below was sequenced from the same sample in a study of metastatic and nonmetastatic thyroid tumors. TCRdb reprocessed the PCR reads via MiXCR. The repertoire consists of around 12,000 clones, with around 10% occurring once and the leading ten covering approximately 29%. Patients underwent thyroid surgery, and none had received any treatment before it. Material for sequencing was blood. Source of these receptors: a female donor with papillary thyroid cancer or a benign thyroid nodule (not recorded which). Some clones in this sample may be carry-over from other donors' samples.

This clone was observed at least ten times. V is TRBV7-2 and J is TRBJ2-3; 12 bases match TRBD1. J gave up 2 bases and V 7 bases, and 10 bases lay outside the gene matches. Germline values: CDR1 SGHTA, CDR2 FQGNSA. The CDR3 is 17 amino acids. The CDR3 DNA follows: TGTGCCAGCAACAACCGGGACAGGGGGCGCCCCACAGATACGCAGTATTTT. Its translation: CASNNRDRGRPTDTQYF.

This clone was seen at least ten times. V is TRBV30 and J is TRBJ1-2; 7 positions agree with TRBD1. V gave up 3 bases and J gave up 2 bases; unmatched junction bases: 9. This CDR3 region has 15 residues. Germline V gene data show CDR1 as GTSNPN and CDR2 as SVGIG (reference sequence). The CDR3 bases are TGTGCCTGGAGCCCACAGGGGAAGAGGAACTATGGCTACACCTTC. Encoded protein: CAWSPQGKRNYGYTF.

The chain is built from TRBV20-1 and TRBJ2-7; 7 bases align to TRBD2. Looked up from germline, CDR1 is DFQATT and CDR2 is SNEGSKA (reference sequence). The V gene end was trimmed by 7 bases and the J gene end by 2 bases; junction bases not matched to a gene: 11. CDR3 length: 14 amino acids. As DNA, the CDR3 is TGCAGTGGGTCACGGGAGGACATCACCTACGAGCAGTACTTC. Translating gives CSGSREDITYEQYF.

The DNA for the CDR3 is TGTGCCCGAAGGGGGAGGGGTAAAAACACCGGGGAGCTGTTTTTT. Residues: CARRGRGKNTGELFF. The V gene is TRBV7-3, the J gene TRBJ2-2; TRBD2 is a possible D gene (7 bases). The V end lost 11 bases, the J end lost 2 bases, and 18 bases lay between the germline ends. Germline V gene sequence: CDR1 SGHTA, CDR2 FQGTGA. The CDR3 is 15 amino acids. The entire variable domain, with the rest obtained from reference TRBV7-3 and TRBJ2-2, is as follows: GAGVSQTPSNKVTEKGKYVELRCDPISGHTALYWYRQSLGQGPEFLIYFQGTGAADDSGLPNDRFFAVRPEGSVSTLKIQRTERGDSAVYLCARRGRGKNTGELFFGEGSRLTVL.

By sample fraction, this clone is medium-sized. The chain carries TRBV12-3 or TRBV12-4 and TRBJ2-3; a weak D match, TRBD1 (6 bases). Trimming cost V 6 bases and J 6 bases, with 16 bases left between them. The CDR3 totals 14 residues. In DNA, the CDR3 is TGTGCCAGCAGCAGGGTAAGGGGGTCTGATACGCAGTATTTT. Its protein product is CASSRVRGSDTQYF.

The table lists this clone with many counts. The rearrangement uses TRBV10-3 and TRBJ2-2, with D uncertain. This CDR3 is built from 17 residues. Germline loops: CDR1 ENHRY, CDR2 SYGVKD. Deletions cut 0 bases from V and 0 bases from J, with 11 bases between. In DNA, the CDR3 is TGTGCCATCAGTGAGTCGGGTGGGTTCGCGAACACCGGGGAGCTGTTTTTT. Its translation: CAISESGGFANTGELFF.

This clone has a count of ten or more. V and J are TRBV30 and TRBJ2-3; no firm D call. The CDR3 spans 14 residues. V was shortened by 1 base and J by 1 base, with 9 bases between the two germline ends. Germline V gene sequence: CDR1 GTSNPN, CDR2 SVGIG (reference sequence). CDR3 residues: CAWSARIGTDTQYF. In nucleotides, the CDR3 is TGTGCCTGGAGTGCTCGAATAGGCACAGATACGCAGTATTTT.

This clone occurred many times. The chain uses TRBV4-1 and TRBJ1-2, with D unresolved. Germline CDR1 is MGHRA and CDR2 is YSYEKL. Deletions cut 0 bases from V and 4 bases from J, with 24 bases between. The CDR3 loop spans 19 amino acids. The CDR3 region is CASSQDLVTTIGRFYGYTF. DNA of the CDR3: TGCGCCAGCAGCCAAGATTTGGTTACGACCATCGGTCGGTTCTATGGCTACACCTTC.

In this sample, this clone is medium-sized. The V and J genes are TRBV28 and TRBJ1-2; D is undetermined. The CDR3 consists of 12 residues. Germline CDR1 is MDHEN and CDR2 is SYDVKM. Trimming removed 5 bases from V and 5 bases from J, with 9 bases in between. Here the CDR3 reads CASSPEGYGYTF. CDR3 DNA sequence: TGTGCCAGCAGTCCCGAGGGTTATGGCTACACCTTC.

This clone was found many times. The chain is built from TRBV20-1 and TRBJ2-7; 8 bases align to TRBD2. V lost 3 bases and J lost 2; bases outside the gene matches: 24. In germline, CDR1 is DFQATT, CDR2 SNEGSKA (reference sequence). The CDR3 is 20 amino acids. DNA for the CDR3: TGCAGTGCTAGTCAGGAGAAGAGGGCGGGGGGCATCGATCCGACCTACGAGCAGTACTTC. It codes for CSASQEKRAGGIDPTYEQYF.

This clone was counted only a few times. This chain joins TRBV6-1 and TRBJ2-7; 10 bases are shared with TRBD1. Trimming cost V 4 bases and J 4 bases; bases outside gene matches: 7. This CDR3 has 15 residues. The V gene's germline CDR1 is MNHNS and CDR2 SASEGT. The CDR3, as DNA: TGTGCCAGCAGTGGCCGGGACAGGGGCGAATACGAGCAGTACTTC. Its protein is CASSGRDRGEYEQYF.

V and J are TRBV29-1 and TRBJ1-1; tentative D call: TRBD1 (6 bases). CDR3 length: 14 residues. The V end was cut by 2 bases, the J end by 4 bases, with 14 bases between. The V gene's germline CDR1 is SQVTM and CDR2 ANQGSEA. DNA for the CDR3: TGCAGCGTTGAATTAGGGGGGCGCGGCACTGAAGCTTTCTTT. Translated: CSVELGGRGTEAFF.

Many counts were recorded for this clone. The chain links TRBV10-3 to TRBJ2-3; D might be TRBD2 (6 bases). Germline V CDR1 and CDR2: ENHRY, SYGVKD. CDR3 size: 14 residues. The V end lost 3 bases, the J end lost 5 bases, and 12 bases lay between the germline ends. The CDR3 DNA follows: TGTGCCATCAGTGATGGCGGGGCCCAAGATACGCAGTATTTT. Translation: CAISDGGAQDTQYF.

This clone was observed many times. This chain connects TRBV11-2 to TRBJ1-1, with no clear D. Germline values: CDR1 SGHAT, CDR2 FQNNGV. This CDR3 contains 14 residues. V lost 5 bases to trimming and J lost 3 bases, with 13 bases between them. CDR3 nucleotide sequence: TGTGCCAGCAGCCGTCTGACGTGGGACACTGAAGCTTTCTTT. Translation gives CASSRLTWDTEAFF.

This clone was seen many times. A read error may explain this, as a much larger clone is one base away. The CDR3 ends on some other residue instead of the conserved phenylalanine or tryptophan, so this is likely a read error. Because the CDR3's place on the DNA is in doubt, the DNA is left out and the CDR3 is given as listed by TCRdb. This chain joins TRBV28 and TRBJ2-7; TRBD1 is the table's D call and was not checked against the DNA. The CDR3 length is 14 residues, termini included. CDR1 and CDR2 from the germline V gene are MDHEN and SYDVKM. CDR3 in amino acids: CASSLSRAQSYWYL.